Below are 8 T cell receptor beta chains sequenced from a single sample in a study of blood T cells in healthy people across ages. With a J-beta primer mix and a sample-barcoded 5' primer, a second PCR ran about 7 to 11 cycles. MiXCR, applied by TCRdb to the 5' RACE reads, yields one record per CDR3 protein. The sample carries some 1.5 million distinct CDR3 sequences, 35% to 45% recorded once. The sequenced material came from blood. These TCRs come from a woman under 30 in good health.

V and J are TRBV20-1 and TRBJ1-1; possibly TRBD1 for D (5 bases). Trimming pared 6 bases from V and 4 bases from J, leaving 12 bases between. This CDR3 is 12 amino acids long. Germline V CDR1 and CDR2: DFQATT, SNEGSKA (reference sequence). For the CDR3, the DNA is TGCAGTGCCCATGAGGGGAGCACTGAAGCTTTCTTT. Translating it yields CSAHEGSTEAFF.

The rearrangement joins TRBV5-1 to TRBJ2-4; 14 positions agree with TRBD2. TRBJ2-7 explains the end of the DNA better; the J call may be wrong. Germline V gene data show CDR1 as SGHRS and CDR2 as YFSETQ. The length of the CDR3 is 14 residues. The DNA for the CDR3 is TGCGCCATCAGTCGGACTAGCGGGAGGTACGAGCAGTACTTC. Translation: CAISRTSGRYEQYF.

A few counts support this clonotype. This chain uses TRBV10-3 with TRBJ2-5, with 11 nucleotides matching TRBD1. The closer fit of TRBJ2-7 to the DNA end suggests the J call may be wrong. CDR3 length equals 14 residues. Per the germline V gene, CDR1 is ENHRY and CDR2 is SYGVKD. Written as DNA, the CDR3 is TGTGCCATCAGTGATGGGACAGGGGGAAACGAGCAGTACTTC. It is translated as CAISDGTGGNEQYF.

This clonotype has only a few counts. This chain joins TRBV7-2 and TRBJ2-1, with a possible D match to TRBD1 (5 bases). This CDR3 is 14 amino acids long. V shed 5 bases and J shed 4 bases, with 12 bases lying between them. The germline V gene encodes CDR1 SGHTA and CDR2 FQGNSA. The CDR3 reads CASSLLDTYNEQFF. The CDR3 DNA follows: TGTGCCAGCAGCCTGCTGGACACATACAATGAGCAGTTCTTC.

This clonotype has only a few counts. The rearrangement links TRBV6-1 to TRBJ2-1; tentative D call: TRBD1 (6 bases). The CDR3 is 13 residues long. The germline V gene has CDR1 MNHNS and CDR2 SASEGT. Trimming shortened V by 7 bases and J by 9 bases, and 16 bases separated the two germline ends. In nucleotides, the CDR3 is TGTGCCAGCACCCCTACAGGGTTCGGTGAGCAGTTCTTC. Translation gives CASTPTGFGEQFF.

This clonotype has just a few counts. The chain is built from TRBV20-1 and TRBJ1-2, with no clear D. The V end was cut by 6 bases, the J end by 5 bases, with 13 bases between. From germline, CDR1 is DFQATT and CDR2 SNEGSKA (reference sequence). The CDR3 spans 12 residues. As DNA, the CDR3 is TGCAGTGCCCTCCGACCCGTTTATGGCTACACCTTC. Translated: CSALRPVYGYTF.

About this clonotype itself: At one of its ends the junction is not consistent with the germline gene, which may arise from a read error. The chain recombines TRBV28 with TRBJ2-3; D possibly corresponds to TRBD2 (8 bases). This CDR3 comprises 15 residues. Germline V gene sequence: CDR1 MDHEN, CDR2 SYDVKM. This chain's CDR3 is CASSSPGLGTDTRYF. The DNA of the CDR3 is TGTGCCAGCAGTTCCCCGGGACTAGGGACAGATACGCGGTATTTT.

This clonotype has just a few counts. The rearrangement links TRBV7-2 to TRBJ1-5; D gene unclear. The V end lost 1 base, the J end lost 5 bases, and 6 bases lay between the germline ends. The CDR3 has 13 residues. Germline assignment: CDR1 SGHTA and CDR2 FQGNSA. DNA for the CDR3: TGTGCCAGCAGCTTAGAATTTGATCAGCCCCAGCATTTT. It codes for CASSLEFDQPQHF.